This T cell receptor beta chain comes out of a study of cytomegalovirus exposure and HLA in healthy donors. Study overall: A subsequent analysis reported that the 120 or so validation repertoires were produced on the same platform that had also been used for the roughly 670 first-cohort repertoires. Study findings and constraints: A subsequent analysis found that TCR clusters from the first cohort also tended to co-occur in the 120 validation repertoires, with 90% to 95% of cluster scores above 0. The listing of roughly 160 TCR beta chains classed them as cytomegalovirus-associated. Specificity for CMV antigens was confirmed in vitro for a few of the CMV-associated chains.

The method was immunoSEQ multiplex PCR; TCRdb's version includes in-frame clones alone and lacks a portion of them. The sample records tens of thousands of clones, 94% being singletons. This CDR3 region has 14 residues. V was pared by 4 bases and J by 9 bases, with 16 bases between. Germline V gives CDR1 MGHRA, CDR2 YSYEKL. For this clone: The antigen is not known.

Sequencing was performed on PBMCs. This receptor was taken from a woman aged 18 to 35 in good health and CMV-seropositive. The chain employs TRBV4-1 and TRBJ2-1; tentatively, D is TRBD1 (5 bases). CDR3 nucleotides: TGCGCCAGCAGCCTTTCCTTAGGGGCCGGTGAGCAGTTCTTC. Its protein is CASSLSLGAGEQFF.